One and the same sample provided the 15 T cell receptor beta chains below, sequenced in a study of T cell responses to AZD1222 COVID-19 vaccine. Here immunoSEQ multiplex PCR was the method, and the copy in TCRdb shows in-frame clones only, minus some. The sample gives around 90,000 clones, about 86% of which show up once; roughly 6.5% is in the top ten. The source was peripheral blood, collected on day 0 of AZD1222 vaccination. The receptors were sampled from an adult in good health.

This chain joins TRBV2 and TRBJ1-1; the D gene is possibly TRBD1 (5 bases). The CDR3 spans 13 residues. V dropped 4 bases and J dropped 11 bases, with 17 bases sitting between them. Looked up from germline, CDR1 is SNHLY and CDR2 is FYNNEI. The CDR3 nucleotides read TGTGCCAGCAGTGGTGGGGAAAGGGGTTTGGCTTTCTTT. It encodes CASSGGERGLAFF.

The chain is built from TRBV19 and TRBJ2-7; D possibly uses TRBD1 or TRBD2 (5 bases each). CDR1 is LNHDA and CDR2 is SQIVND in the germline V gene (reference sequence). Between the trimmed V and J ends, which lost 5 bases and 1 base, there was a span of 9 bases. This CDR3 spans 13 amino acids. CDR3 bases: TGTGCCAGTAGTCGTGGGGGTTCCTACGAGCAGTACTTC. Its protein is CASSRGGSYEQYF.

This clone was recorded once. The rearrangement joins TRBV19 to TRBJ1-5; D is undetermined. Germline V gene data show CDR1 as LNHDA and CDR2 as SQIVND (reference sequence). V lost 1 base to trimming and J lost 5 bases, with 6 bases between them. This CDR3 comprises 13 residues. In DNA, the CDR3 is TGTGCCAGTAGTATAGTGGGTGATCAGCCCCAGCATTTT. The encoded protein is CASSIVGDQPQHF.

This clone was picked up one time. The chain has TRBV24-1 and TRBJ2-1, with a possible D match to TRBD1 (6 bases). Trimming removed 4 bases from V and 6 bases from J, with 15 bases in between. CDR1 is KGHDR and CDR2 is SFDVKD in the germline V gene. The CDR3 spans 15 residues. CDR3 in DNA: TGTGCCACCAGTGACTCACAGGGTTCAGGCAATGAGCAGTTCTTC. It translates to CATSDSQGSGNEQFF.

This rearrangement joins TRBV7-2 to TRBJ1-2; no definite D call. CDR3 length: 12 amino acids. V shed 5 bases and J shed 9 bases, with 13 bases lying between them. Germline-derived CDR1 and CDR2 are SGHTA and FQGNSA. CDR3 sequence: CASSPGGDSYTF. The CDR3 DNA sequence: TGTGCCAGCAGCCCAGGCGGGGATAGCTACACCTTC.

The CDR3 loop reads CASSSPDRSVAEAFF. Written as DNA, the CDR3 is TGTGCCAGCAGTTCCCCCGACAGGTCGGTGGCTGAAGCTTTCTTT. The V gene is TRBV6-6, the J gene TRBJ1-1; tentative D call: TRBD1 (6 bases). V dropped 4 bases and J dropped 6 bases, with 18 bases sitting between them. The CDR3 runs to 15 residues. Germline V CDR1 and CDR2: MNHNY, SVGAGI (reference sequence).

The CDR3 DNA sequence: TGTGCCAGCAGCTCGGGGGCGGATGAAAAACTGTTTTTT. This translates into CASSSGADEKLFF. The rearrangement joins TRBV9 to TRBJ1-4, with D maybe TRBD1 (6 bases). CDR3 length: 13 amino acids. Trimming stripped 4 bases from V and 6 bases from J, with 10 bases between. Germline V gene data show CDR1 as SGDLS and CDR2 as YYNGEE.

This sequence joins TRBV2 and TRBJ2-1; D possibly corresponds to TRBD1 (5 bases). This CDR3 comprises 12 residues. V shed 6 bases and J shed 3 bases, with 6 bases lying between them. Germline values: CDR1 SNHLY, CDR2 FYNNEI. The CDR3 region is CASRGLYNEQFF. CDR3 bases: TGTGCCAGCAGGGGGCTCTACAATGAGCAGTTCTTC.

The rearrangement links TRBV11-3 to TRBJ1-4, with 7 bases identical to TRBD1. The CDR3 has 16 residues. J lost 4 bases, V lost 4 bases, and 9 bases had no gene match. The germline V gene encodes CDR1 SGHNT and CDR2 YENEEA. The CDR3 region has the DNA TGTGCCAGCAGCTCCGCGGACAGGACAGTTAATGAAAAACTGTTTTTT. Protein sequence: CASSSADRTVNEKLFF.

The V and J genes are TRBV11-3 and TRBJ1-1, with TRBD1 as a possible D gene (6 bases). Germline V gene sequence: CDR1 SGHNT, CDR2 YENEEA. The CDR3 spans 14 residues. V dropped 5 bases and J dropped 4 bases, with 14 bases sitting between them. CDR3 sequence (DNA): TGTGCCAGCAGCCTTGGACAGTCAGGCACTGAAGCTTTCTTT. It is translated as CASSLGQSGTEAFF.

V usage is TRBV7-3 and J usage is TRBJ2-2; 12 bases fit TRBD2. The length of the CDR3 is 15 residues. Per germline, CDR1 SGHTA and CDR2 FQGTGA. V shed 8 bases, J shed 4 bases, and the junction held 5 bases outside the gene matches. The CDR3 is CASALAGGVTGELFF. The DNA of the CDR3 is TGTGCCAGCGCCCTAGCGGGAGGGGTCACCGGGGAGCTGTTTTTT.

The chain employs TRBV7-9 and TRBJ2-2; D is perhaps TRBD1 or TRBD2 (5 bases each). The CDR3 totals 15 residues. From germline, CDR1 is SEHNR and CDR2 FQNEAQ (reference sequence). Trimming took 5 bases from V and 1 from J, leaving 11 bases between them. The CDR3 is CASSIPGGNTGELFF. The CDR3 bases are TGTGCCAGCAGCATACCTGGGGGGAACACCGGGGAGCTGTTTTTT.

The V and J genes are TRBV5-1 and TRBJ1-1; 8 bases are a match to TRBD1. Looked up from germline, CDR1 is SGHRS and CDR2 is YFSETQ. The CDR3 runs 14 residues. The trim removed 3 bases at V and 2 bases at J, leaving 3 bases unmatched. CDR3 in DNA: TGCGCCAGCAGCTCCAGGGGGCGCAACACTGAAGCTTTCTTT. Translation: CASSSRGRNTEAFF.

As DNA, the CDR3 is TGTGCCAGCAGACCCGGGACAGCGTATAATTCACCCCTCCACTTT. Translation: CASRPGTAYNSPLHF. The chain has TRBV27 and TRBJ1-6; 7 bases align to TRBD1. V gave up 6 bases and J gave up 4 bases; unmatched junction bases: 6. Per germline, CDR1 MNHEY and CDR2 SMNVEV (reference sequence). There are 15 residues in the CDR3.

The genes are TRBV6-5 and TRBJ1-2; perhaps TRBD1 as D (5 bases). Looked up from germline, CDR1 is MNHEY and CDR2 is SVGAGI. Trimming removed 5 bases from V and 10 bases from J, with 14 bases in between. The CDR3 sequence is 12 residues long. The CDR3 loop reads CASSPTGADYTF. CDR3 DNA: TGTGCCAGCAGTCCGACCGGGGCCGACTACACCTTC.